The clone carrying this T cell receptor beta chain was detected only once. What it binds is unknown. The libraries were made with immunoSEQ version 4 in survey mode. Template was genomic DNA at about 10 ng/uL, with up to about 1 ug used per sample. Measured with immunoSEQ multiplex PCR; TCRdb has only the in-frame clones, and not every one. The top ten clones hold over 0.9% of a sample with roughly 45,000 clones, 70% to 90% of them seen once. The sample comes from a study of persistence of HIV-infected CD4 T cells. The junction had 4 bases not matched to a gene; V was cut back by 4 bases and J by 4 bases. Germline lookup yields CDR1 ENHRY and CDR2 SYGVKD. The CDR3 spans 14 residues. Nonspecific anti-CD3/anti-CD28 bead stimulation represents the broad CD4+ T cell repertoire. Responding CD4+ T cells were sorted by upregulation of both CD40 ligand and CD69. Before stimulation, PBMCs underwent CD8+ T cell depletion.

General observations from the study: Within sorted populations, more oligoclonal TCRs accompanied more oligoclonal proviruses.

The TCR was taken from an adult man with HIV who was CMV-seropositive. The source material was CD4+ T cells sorted from PBMCs after roughly 20-hour stimulation, sampled from a patient who received antiretroviral therapy. The chain carries TRBV10-3 and TRBJ1-2; TRBD1 matches 9 bases. The CDR3 bases are TGTGCCATCAGTGTTGACAGGGGGAGCTATGGCTACACCTTC. This encodes CAISVDRGSYGYTF.